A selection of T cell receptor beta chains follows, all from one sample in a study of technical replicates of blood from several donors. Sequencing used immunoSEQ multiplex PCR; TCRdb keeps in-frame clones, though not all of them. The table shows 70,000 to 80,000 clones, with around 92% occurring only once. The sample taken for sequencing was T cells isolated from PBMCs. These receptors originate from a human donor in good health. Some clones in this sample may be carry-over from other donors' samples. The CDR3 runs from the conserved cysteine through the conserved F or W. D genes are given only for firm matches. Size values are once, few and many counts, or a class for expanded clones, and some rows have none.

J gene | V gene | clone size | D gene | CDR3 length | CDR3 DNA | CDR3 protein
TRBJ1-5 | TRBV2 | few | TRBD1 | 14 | TGTGCCAGCAGTGTACAGGGGGCTAGTCAGCCCCAGCATTTT | CASSVQGASQPQHF
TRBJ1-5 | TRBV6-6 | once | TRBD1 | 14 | TGTGCCAGCAGACTCCGGGACAGAAATCAGCCCCAGCATTTT | CASRLRDRNQPQHF
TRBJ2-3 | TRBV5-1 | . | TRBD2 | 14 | TGCGCCAGCAGTGACGCGGGGGGGTCAGATACGCAGTATTTT | CASSDAGGSDTQYF
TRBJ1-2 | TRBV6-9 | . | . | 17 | TGTGCCAGCAGTTATCCCCGGCCCCAGGGCCAGAGGTATGGCTACACCTTC | CASSYPRPQGQRYGYTF
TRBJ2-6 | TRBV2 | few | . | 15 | TGTGCCAGCAGTGACCGAGCCTCTGGGGCCAACGTCCTGACTTTC | CASSDRASGANVLTF
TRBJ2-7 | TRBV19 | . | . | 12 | TGTGCCAGTACGGGGGTAATAGGCGAGCAGTACTTC | CASTGVIGEQYF
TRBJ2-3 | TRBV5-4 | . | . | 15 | TGTGCCAGCAGCATCAGCCTAGCGTTCACAGATACGCAGTATTTT | CASSISLAFTDTQYF
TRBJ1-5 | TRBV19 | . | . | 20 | TGTGCCAGTAGTATAAATGGTGGCGGGAGGGGACGATTGACCCTTCAGCCCCAGCATTTT | CASSINGGGRGRLTLQPQHF
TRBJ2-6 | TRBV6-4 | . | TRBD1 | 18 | TGTGCCAGCAGTGACTCCGGACAGGGGGTCTCTGGGGCCAACGTCCTGACTTTC | CASSDSGQGVSGANVLTF
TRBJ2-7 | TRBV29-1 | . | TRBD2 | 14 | TGCAGCGTAGGGAACCCTAGCGGGAGTCACGAGCAGTACTTC | CSVGNPSGSHEQYF
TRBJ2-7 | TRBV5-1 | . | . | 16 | TGCGCCAGCAGCCTGGGTGCCGGGGGTGCCGGCTACGAGCAGTACTTC | CASSLGAGGAGYEQYF
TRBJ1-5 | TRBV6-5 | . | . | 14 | TGTGCCAGCAGTTACGATGGGGAGGGACAGCCCCAGCATTTT | CASSYDGEGQPQHF
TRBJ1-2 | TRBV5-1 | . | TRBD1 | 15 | TGCGCCAGCAGCTTGGAGGGGGCAGGGATCTATGGCTACACCTTC | CASSLEGAGIYGYTF
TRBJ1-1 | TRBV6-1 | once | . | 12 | TGTGCCAGCGGGCCCAGGAACACTGAAGCTTTCTTT | CASGPRNTEAFF
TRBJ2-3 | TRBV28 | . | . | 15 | TGTGCCAGCAGTTTGTGGCTGTCTGGCACAGATACGCAGTATTTT | CASSLWLSGTDTQYF
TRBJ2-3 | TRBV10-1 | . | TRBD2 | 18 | TGCGCCAGCAGTGAAGGACTAGCGGGAGCTTCGGAAAGGGATACGCAGTATTTT | CASSEGLAGASERDTQYF
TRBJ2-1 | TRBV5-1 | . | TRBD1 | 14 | TGCGCCAGCAGCTTTCAGGGGGACCACAATGAGCAGTTCTTC | CASSFQGDHNEQFF
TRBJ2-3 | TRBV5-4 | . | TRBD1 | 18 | TGTGCCAGCAGTTATCCGGGACAGAAAACGGGTCCCACAGATACGCAGTATTTT | CASSYPGQKTGPTDTQYF
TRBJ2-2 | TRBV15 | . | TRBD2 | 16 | TGTGCCACCAAGGGAGGGTTATCAGCGAACACCGGGGAGCTGTTTTTT | CATKGGLSANTGELFF
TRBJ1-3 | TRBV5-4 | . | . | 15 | TGTGCCAGCAGCATCGGACAGCCCTCTGGAAACACCATATATTTT | CASSIGQPSGNTIYF
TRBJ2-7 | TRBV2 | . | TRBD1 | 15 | TGTGCCAGCAGCTCCGGGACAGGGAATACCTACGAGCAGTACTTC | CASSSGTGNTYEQYF
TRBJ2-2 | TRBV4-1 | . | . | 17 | TGCGCCAGCAGCCAAGTAGCTACCGTAGCGAACGCCGGGGAGCTGTTTTTT | CASSQVATVANAGELFF
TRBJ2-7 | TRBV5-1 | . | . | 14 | TGCGCCAGCAGCTCGACAGGAGTTCAGCACGAGCAGTACTTC | CASSSTGVQHEQYF
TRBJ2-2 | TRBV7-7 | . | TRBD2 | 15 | TGTGCCAGCAGCCCACTAGCGGGGAACACCGGGGAGCTGTTTTTT | CASSPLAGNTGELFF
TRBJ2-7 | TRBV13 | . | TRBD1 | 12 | TGTGCCAGCAGCTTATCCCCGGGACAGGCCGACTTC | CASSLSPGQADF
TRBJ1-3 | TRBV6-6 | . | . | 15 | TGTGCCAGCACCAGAGGCAGTCCCTCTGGAAACACCATATATTTT | CASTRGSPSGNTIYF